Listed here is a single T cell receptor beta chain. There are 14 residues in the CDR3. V was trimmed by 7 bases and J by 4 bases, leaving 17 bases between them. Germline lookup yields CDR1 SGHNT and CDR2 YYREEE (reference sequence). The entry originates in a study of OX40 agonist ivuxolimab in advanced cancers. TCRdb's table, derived via immunoSEQ multiplex PCR, lists solely in-frame clones and lacks some. The sample includes tens of thousands of clones, approximately 80% seen only once; the top ten take around 9.3%. This clonotype was sampled from an adult with an advanced solid tumor such as melanoma, head and neck, liver or kidney cancer. The chain links TRBV5-4 to TRBJ1-1; tentatively, D is TRBD1 (5 bases). This specimen was CD4+ or CD8+ T cells sorted from blood, taken in a trial of the OX40 agonist ivuxolimab. CDR3 nucleotides: TGTGCCAGCGCCCCATTGGGGCCCAGCACTGAAGCTTTCTTT. Protein sequence: CASAPLGPSTEAFF.